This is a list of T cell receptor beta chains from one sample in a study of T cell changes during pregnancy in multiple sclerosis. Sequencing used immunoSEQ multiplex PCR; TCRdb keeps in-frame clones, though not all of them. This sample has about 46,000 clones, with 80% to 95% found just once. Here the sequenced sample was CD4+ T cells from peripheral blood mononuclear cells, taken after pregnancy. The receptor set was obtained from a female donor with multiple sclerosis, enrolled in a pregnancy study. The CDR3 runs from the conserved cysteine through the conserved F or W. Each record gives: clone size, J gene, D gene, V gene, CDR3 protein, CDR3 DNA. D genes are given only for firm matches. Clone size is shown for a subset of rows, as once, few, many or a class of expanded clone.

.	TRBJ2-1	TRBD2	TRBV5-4	CASSPGGSYNEQFF	TGTGCCAGCAGCCCGGGGGGATCCTACAATGAGCAGTTCTTC
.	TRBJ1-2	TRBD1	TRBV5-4	CASSSGQGNYGYTF	TGTGCCAGCAGCTCGGGACAGGGTAACTATGGCTACACCTTC
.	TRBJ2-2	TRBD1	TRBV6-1	CASSERGRQGANGELFF	TGTGCCAGCAGTGAAAGGGGGCGACAGGGGGCGAACGGGGAGCTGTTTTTT
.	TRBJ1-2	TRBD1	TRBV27	CASSPTDRGHDGYTF	TGTGCCAGCAGTCCTACAGACAGGGGGCACGATGGCTACACCTTC
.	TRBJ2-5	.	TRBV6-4	CATGGTEKETQYF	TGTGCCACTGGGGGGACAGAAAAAGAGACCCAGTACTTC
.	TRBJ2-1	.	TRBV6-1	CASRTLASNEQFF	TGTGCCAGCAGAACCCTAGCGAGCAATGAGCAGTTCTTC
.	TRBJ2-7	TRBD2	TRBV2	CASTRLAGVSHEQYF	TGTGCCAGCACAAGACTAGCGGGAGTCTCCCACGAGCAGTACTTC
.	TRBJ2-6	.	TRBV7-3	CASSLRSPQMPGFRSGANVLTF	TGTGCCAGCAGCTTAAGGTCCCCCCAAATGCCAGGATTTAGGTCTGGGGCCAACGTCCTGACTTTC
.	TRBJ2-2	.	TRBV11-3	CASSLVRGYGELFF	TGTGCCAGCAGCTTAGTCCGCGGGTACGGGGAGCTGTTTTTT
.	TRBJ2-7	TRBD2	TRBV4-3	CASSQDRTLGGRERYEQYF	TGCGCCAGCAGCCAAGATCGGACTTTGGGCGGGAGGGAGCGGTACGAGCAGTACTTC
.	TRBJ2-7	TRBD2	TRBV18	CASSRTSGSSYEQYF	TGTGCCAGCTCACGGACTAGCGGGAGCTCCTACGAGCAGTACTTC
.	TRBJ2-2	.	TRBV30	CAWSVRTRTNTGELFF	TGTGCCTGGAGTGTAAGGACTCGTACTAACACCGGGGAGCTGTTTTTT
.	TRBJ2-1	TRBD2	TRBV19	CASSQTYDISGSHDNEQFF	TGTGCCAGTAGCCAGACGTATGATATTAGCGGGAGTCACGACAATGAGCAGTTCTTC
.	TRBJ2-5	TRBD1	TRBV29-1	CSVRTGTETQYF	TGCAGCGTTAGGACAGGGACGGAGACCCAGTACTTC
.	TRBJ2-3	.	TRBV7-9	CASSLPAGNTDTQYF	TGTGCCAGCAGCTTACCGGCAGGGAACACAGATACGCAGTATTTT
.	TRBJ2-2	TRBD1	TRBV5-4	CASSPGQARELFF	TGTGCCAGCAGCCCGGGACAGGCCCGGGAGCTGTTTTTT
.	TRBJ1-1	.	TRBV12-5	CASGFRPGSAEAFF	TGTGCTAGTGGTTTTCGTCCAGGGTCTGCTGAAGCTTTCTTT
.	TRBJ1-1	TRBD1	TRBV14	CASSQGGTGLSRNTEAFF	TGTGCCAGCAGCCAAGGTGGGACAGGGCTTTCTAGGAACACTGAAGCTTTCTTT
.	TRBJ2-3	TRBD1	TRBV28	CASTSPGTGTDTQYF	TGTGCCAGCACTTCCCCGGGGACAGGGACAGATACGCAGTATTTT
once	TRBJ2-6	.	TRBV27	CASSLIGGAGANVLTF	TGTGCCAGTAGTTTAATAGGGGGAGCTGGGGCCAACGTCCTGACTTTC
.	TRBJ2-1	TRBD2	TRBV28	CASSLIGSGTVF	TGTGCCAGCAGTTTGATTGGTAGCGGGACGGTCTTC
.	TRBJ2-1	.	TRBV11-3	CASSLLTGIGEQFF	TGTGCCAGCAGCTTATTGACGGGGATAGGTGAGCAGTTCTTC
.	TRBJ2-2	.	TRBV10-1	CASRTDLTGELFF	TGCGCCAGCAGGACAGACCTCACCGGGGAGCTGTTTTTT
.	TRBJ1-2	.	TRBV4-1	CASSQDGTGTNYGYTF	TGCGCCAGCAGCCAAGATGGAACCGGGACTAACTATGGCTACACCTTC
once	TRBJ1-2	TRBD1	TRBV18	CASSPRDRAGYTF	TGTGCCAGCTCGCCCCGTGACAGGGCTGGCTACACCTTC
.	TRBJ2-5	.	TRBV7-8	CASSLVSRTSGYF	TGTGCCAGCAGCTTAGTGTCAAGAACGAGTGGTTACTTC